The T cell receptor (beta chain) described here comes from a study of blood T cell repertoires in COVID-19 (dated by TCRdb to between 2020 and 2021). As for the study more broadly: Samples from collaborators originated in the United States, Italy and Spain and spanned both the acute and convalescent phases of COVID-19. The dataset comprised deeply sampled blood TCRbeta repertoires from subjects exposed to, actively infected with, or recovered from COVID-19. A freely available public database, intended as a resource for researchers studying the immune response to SARS-CoV-2, is where the repertoires were released. Where HLA class I and class II types were available, the types were taken from metadata supplied by the sample provider, not from assay-based typing. The material from the prospective study consisted of cDNA or gDNA derived from T cells, B-cell-depleted T cells, or PBMCs. The sample metadata nearly always contained a de-identified subject ID, COVID-19 status, age in years and sex. The samples were drawn from two sources: the first 160 participants of the ongoing ImmuneRACE study, and over 1,000 subjects contributed by 6 global collaborators. Findings and caveats that apply to the study as a whole: The amount of clinical and demographic metadata varied by source and participant and was provided uncurated.

The V end loses 3 bases and the J end loses 6 bases, and a stretch of 18 bases separates them. The cysteine opens and the phenylalanine closes a CDR3 of 16 amino acids. This entry keeps only the CDR3 DNA: 48 bases, framed from base 1. As encoded in the germline V gene, CDR1 is SNHLY while CDR2 is FYNNEI. As to this clone: The target of this receptor is not known. Per-base qualities were not stored, and no clone one base away is much larger.

Another Seattle source contributed samples from volunteer blood donors who had recovered from COVID-19. Whole blood was collected in K2EDTA tubes by collaborating institutions according to the institutions' own protocols. For TCRbeta analysis, collaborator samples were shipped as frozen whole blood, as isolated PBMCs, or as DNA extracted from either sample type. The immunoSEQ Assay, a bias-controlled multiplex PCR, was used to amplify TCRbeta CDR3 regions from genomic DNA. Turning to the authors' computational methods: The number of nucleated cells in each sample was estimated by amplification of reference gene primers within the assay. To quantify the absolute abundance of each unique TCRbeta CDR3 rearrangement, sequence reads were collapsed and filtered. Productive Simpson clonality was computed per sample as the square root of Simpson's diversity index over productive rearrangements. TCRdb holds this immuneACCESS table with in-frame rearrangements only. Some clones are missing; in checked studies, unresolved V genes explain under half, and the rest has no known cause. That table gives V, J and clone size, and the DNA gave D and trimming. Here the sample has about 320,000 clones; about 89% occur a single time. Together, the top ten hold roughly 6.5% of the sample.

This receptor was obtained from a young man who had recovered from COVID-19. The sequence is built from TRBV2 and TRBJ2-1; TRBD2 is a possible D gene, resting on 6 matching bases. Source material: peripheral blood. The DNA reads TGTGCCAGCAGTGATGGTGTTGCGGGGCAGAGCAATGAGCAGTTCTTC. The encoded protein is CASSDGVAGQSNEQFF.